One sample yielded the 16 T cell receptor beta chains listed below, sequenced in a study of human T cells and chemical hapten exposure. Time point in this sample: patch test 1, 2 weeks after DPC sensitization. Treatment noted: therapeutic diphenylcyclopropenone sensitization with weekly scalp DPC. A single record per CDR3 protein comes from TCRdb applying MiXCR to the RACE reads. The table records tens of thousands of distinct CDR3 sequences, 7% to 10% of them present only once. The input for sequencing was whole blood, taken in connection with sensitization to the hapten diphenylcyclopropenone (DPC). The receptors originated from a woman in her thirties or forties with alopecia areata. Some clones in this sample may be carry-over from other donors' samples.

This clonotype has only a few counts. The chain joins TRBV13 to TRBJ2-1, with D perhaps being TRBD1 or TRBD2 (6 bases each). CDR3 length: 15 amino acids. CDR1 and CDR2 from the germline V gene are PRHDT and FYEKMQ (reference sequence). With 5 bases removed from V and 8 bases from J, the gap between germline ends came to 19 bases. DNA for the CDR3: TGTGCCAGCAGCCTTAAAAGATGGGGGGCTGATGAGCAGTTCTTC. This codes for CASSLKRWGADEQFF.

This clonotype occurred a few times. This chain uses TRBV19 with TRBJ2-2; the D gene could be TRBD1 or TRBD2 (5 bases each). The V end was cut by 0 bases, the J end by 3 bases, with 8 bases between. CDR3 length: 15 residues. In germline, CDR1 is LNHDA, CDR2 SQIVND (reference sequence). The CDR3 loop reads CASSIEWGHTGELFF. The CDR3 coding sequence is TGTGCCAGTAGTATAGAGTGGGGACACACCGGGGAGCTGTTTTTT.

This rearrangement joins TRBV29-1 to TRBJ2-5, with TRBD2 identical over 8 bases. The CDR3 contains 14 residues. With V trimmed by 4 bases and J by 2 bases, 6 bases remained unmatched. The germline V gene has CDR1 SQVTM and CDR2 ANQGSEA. CDR3 in amino acids: CSVGSGGGQETQYF. Here the CDR3 DNA reads TGCAGCGTTGGGTCGGGCGGGGGGCAAGAGACCCAGTACTTC.

This clonotype has more than one count but fewer than ten. The chain joins TRBV12-3 or TRBV12-4 to TRBJ1-1, with 10 bases lining up with TRBD1. The CDR3 sequence is 14 residues long. After removal of 6 bases from V and 4 bases from J, the junction contained 5 bases not matched to a gene. Here the CDR3 reads CASSPGQGFTEAFF. The DNA for the CDR3 is TGTGCCAGCAGCCCGGGACAGGGGTTCACTGAAGCTTTCTTT.

Ten or more counts support this clonotype. The chain has TRBV4-1 and TRBJ2-5; TRBD2 matches 14 bases. The J segment lost 4 bases and the V segment lost 6 bases, leaving 7 bases of the junction unmatched. The CDR3 runs 16 residues. Germline-derived CDR1 and CDR2 are MGHRA and YSYEKL. This chain's CDR3 is CASSQLGLAGVETQYF. CDR3 sequence (DNA): TGCGCCAGCAGTCAGCTGGGACTAGCGGGGGTAGAGACCCAGTACTTC.

The table lists this clonotype with a few counts. The chain's CDR3 is CASSLTLPGGQPQHF. The CDR3 coding sequence is TGTGCCAGCAGTCTAACTCTGCCCGGGGGTCAGCCCCAGCATTTT. This rearrangement joins TRBV6-2 or TRBV6-3 to TRBJ1-5; maybe TRBD1 (5 bases). Germline V CDR1 and CDR2: MNHEY, SVGEGT. V was pared by 5 bases and J by 6 bases, with 17 bases between. The CDR3 length is 15 residues.

This clonotype has more than one count but fewer than ten. The V call is TRBV7-9, the J call TRBJ2-6; D ambiguous. The CDR3 contains 15 residues. Trimming took 3 bases from V and 0 from J, leaving 6 bases between them. Looked up from germline, CDR1 is SEHNR and CDR2 is FQNEAQ (reference sequence). This CDR3 is CASSFQDSGANVLTF. The CDR3, as DNA: TGTGCCAGCAGCTTTCAGGACTCTGGGGCCAACGTCCTGACTTTC.

This clonotype was detected many times. The V and J genes are TRBV10-3 and TRBJ2-3; TRBD2 matches 10 bases. Germline CDR1 and CDR2: ENHRY and SYGVKD. CDR3 length: 15 residues. Trimming cost V 5 bases and J 2 bases; bases outside gene matches: 4. CDR3 DNA: TGTGCCATCAGTAATCTAGCGGGGGACACAGATACGCAGTATTTT. It codes for CAISNLAGDTDTQYF.

A few counts support this clonotype. The J gene is TRBJ1-5, the V gene TRBV2; D call uncertain. The CDR3 sequence is 15 residues long. Germline assignment: CDR1 SNHLY and CDR2 FYNNEI. V gave up 5 bases and J gave up 0 bases, with 11 bases separating them. The CDR3, as DNA: TGTGCCAGCAGTTCGACGGAAAATAGCAATCAGCCCCAGCATTTT. This codes for CASSSTENSNQPQHF.

At least ten counts were recorded for this clonotype. V and J are TRBV6-1 and TRBJ2-1; 9 positions match TRBD1. With V trimmed by 10 bases and J by 5 bases, 15 bases remained unmatched. CDR3 length: 16 amino acids. The germline V gene encodes CDR1 MNHNS and CDR2 SASEGT. DNA for the CDR3: TGTGCCACAGAGACAGGGGGATGGACTCTGAACAATGAGCAGTTCTTC. Encoded protein: CATETGGWTLNNEQFF.

This clonotype was counted at least ten times. This chain links TRBV12-5 with TRBJ2-3; D unresolved. Trimming cost V 7 bases and J 0 bases, with 8 bases left between them. CDR3 length: 13 amino acids. CDR1 is LGHNT, CDR2 FRNRAP, per germline. In DNA form, the CDR3 reads TGTGCTAGTGCAGGCTGGAGCACAGATACGCAGTATTTT. Translation: CASAGWSTDTQYF.

The chain employs TRBV29-1 and TRBJ1-6, with a tentative D call TRBD1 (5 bases). Deletions cut 4 bases from V and 5 bases from J, with 9 bases between. This CDR3 has 13 residues. The germline CDR1 and CDR2 sequences are SQVTM and ANQGSEA. As DNA, the CDR3 is TGCAGCGTTGGGGACCGAAATAATTCACCCCTCCACTTT. Translated, it gives CSVGDRNNSPLHF. Together with reference TRBV29-1 and TRBJ1-6, the CDR3 gives the full variable domain: SAVISQKPSRDICQRGTSLTIQCQVDSQVTMMFWYRQQPGQSLTLIATANQGSEATYESGFVIDKFPISRPNLTFSTLTVSNMSPEDSSIYLCSVGDRNNSPLHFGNGTRLTVT.

The V and J genes are TRBV27 and TRBJ2-7, with a weak D call TRBD1 (6 bases). CDR1 and CDR2 from the germline V gene are MNHEY and SMNVEV (reference sequence). The CDR3 is 14 amino acids. V dropped 0 bases and J dropped 3 bases, with 9 bases sitting between them. The CDR3 loop reads CASSLSLGGYEQYF. The CDR3 coding sequence is TGTGCCAGCAGTTTATCGCTAGGGGGCTACGAGCAGTACTTC.

This clonotype was seen repeatedly, ten times or more. The V call is TRBV18, the J call TRBJ2-7; a weak D match, TRBD1 (5 bases). There are 11 residues in the CDR3. Trimming shortened V by 3 bases and J by 5 bases, and 5 bases separated the two germline ends. Germline CDR1 and CDR2: KGHSH and LQKENI. This CDR3 is CASSPRDEQYF. The CDR3 DNA reads as TGTGCCAGCTCACCCAGGGACGAGCAGTACTTC. Looking up the rest from reference TRBV18 and TRBJ2-7 gives the full variable domain: NAGVMQNPRHLVRRRGQEARLRCSPMKGHSHVYWYRQLPEEGLKFMVYLQKENIIDESGMPKERFSAEFPKEGPSILRIQQVVRGDSAAYFCASSPRDEQYFGPGTRLTVT.

The chain has TRBV18 and TRBJ2-2; maybe TRBD2 (5 bases). The ends were cut back, 0 bases at V and 4 bases at J, with 9 bases in the middle. The germline gives CDR1 KGHSH, CDR2 LQKENI. The CDR3 has 15 amino acids. Here the CDR3 reads CASSPPSRGTGELFF. CDR3 DNA sequence: TGTGCCAGCTCACCACCGTCACGGGGCACCGGGGAGCTGTTTTTT. Full variable domain (rest looked up from reference TRBV18 and TRBJ2-2): NAGVMQNPRHLVRRRGQEARLRCSPMKGHSHVYWYRQLPEEGLKFMVYLQKENIIDESGMPKERFSAEFPKEGPSILRIQQVVRGDSAAYFCASSPPSRGTGELFFGEGSRLTVL.

The rearrangement uses TRBV4-2 and TRBJ2-7; 7 nucleotides match TRBD1. The V gene end was trimmed by 0 bases and the J gene end by 2 bases; junction bases not matched to a gene: 1. The CDR3 loop spans 14 amino acids. Per the germline V gene, CDR1 is LGHNA and CDR2 is YNFKEQ. The CDR3 bases are TGTGCCAGCAGCCAAGAGCAGGGGGCCTACGAGCAGTACTTC. Its translation: CASSQEQGAYEQYF.